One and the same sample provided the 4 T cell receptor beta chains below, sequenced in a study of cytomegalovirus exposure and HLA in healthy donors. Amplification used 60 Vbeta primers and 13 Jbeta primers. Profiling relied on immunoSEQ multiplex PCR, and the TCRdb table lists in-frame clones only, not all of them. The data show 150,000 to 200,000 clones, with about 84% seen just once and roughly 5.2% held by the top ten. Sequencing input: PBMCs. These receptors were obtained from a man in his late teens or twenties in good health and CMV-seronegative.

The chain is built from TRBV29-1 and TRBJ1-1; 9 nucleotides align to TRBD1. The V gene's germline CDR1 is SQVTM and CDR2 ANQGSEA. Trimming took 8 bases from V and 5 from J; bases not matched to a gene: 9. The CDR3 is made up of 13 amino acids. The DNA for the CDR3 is TGCAGCTCGGGACAGGGCTTGGGAACTGAAGCTTTCTTT. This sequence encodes CSSGQGLGTEAFF.

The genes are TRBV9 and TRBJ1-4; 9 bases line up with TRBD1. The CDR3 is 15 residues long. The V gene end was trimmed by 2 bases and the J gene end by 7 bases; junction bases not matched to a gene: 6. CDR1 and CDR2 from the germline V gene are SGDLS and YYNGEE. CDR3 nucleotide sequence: TGTGCCAGCAGCGTGGGGGGACAGGGACGTGAAAAACTGTTTTTT. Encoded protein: CASSVGGQGREKLFF. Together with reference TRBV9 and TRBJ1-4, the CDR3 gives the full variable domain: DSGVTQTPKHLITATGQRVTLRCSPRSGDLSVYWYQQSLDQGLQFLIQYYNGEERAKGNILERFSAQQFPDLHSELNLSSLELGDSALYFCASSVGGQGREKLFFGSGTQLSVL.

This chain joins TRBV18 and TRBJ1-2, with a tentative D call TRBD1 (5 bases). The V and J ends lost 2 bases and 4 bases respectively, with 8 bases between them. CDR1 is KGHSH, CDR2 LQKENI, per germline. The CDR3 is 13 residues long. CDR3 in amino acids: CASSPDRTYGYTF. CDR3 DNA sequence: TGTGCCAGCTCACCAGACAGAACCTATGGCTACACCTTC.

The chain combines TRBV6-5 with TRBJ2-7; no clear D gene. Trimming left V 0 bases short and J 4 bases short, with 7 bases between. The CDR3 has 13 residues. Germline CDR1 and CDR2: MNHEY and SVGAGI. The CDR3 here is CASSYSRWYEQYF. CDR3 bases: TGTGCCAGCAGTTACTCGAGGTGGTACGAGCAGTACTTC.